Below, one T cell receptor (beta chain) is given with its context. The sort gate was single viable CD3+CD4+CD8-CD45RO+ cells for memory CD4+ T cells. Here immunoSEQ multiplex PCR was the method, and the copy in TCRdb shows in-frame clones only, minus some. The data hold tens of thousands of clones, with about 74% observed a single time. CDR3 length: 13 amino acids. Germline CDR1 and CDR2: KGHSH and LQKENI. The ends were cut back, 2 bases at V and 6 bases at J, with 10 bases in the middle. The data were taken from a study of memory CD4+ T cells and cytomegalovirus serostatus. The receptor comes from an adult in good health and CMV-seronegative. What was sequenced was memory CD4+ T cells from blood. V gene TRBV18 combines with J gene TRBJ1-1; TRBD1 might be the D (5 bases). The CDR3 loop is CASSPATVAEAFF. The CDR3 DNA reads as TGTGCCAGCTCACCAGCGACAGTCGCTGAAGCTTTCTTT.